The 27 T cell receptor beta chains below come from one sample, sequenced in a study of regulatory T cells in long-lasting Graves disease. This sample's time point: newly diagnosed GD, antithyroid drugs for less than 3 months. Researchers made the TCR library from RNA that was extracted from PBMCs. Relying on iRepertoire HTBI primers and Arm-PCR of CDR3 regions, the team built TCR beta libraries. TCRdb ran MiXCR on the multiplex PCR reads and lists one entry per CDR3 protein. The data show some 560,000 distinct CDR3 sequences, about 15% seen once. These same data were also listed under a study on T cells in Graves' hyperthyroidism and ophthalmopathy.

The material was peripheral blood mononuclear cells (PBMCs), obtained at new diagnosis, from a patient treated with antithyroid drugs. The receptors come from a woman aged 40 to 65 with Graves disease.

The table lists this clonotype with a few counts. The chain recombines TRBV15 with TRBJ2-7; D tentatively fits TRBD1 or TRBD2 (5 bases each). V dropped 0 bases and J dropped 7 bases, with 22 bases sitting between them. Germline loops: CDR1 LNHNV, CDR2 YYDKDF (reference sequence). CDR3 size: 17 residues. The CDR3 region has the DNA TGTGCCACCAGCAGAGATTATTCGGGGCCTCCACCTGGGGAGCAGTACTTC. Encoded protein: CATSRDYSGPPPGEQYF.

Comments on this clonotype: This sequence may be a read error, since a much larger clone differs from it by one base. Given the absence of the conserved phenylalanine or tryptophan at the CDR3 end, a read error is likely. This chain uses TRBV18 with TRBJ1-2, with 8 bases fitting TRBD1. CDR1 and CDR2 from the germline V gene are KGHSH and LQKENI. With V trimmed by 4 bases and J by 1 base, 8 bases remained unmatched. This CDR3 has 16 amino acids. CDR3 DNA sequence: TGTGCCAGCTCACAGGACAGGGCTCGAAATAACTATGGCTACACCCTC. Protein product: CASSQDRARNNYGYTL.

This clonotype occurred many times. V gene TRBV7-9 combines with J gene TRBJ2-1; 8 bases are shared with TRBD1. Germline CDR1 reads SEHNR; CDR2 reads FQNEAQ (reference sequence). Germline trimming cut 5 bases from V and 8 bases from J; bases unmatched to any gene: 8. The CDR3 is made up of 14 amino acids. The CDR3 coding sequence is TGTGCCAGCAGCCGGACGACAGGGGACGATGAGCAGTTCTTC. Amino acids: CASSRTTGDDEQFF.

The rearrangement joins TRBV20-1 to TRBJ1-2; 11 bases map to TRBD1. Trimming took 3 bases from V and 8 from J; bases not matched to a gene: 8. The CDR3 spans 14 residues. CDR1 is DFQATT, CDR2 SNEGSKA, per germline (reference sequence). CDR3 in DNA: TGCAGTGCTAGTGAAGGACAGGGGGCGCGGGGCTACACCTTC. It yields the protein CSASEGQGARGYTF.

The sample holds a few counts of this clonotype. The gene calls are TRBV11-3 and TRBJ1-1, with D maybe TRBD1 (5 bases). There are 16 residues in the CDR3. Germline V gene lookup returns CDR1 SGHNT and CDR2 YENEEA. Trimming stripped 0 bases from V and 3 bases from J, with 14 bases between. CDR3 in DNA: TGTGCCAGCAGCTTAGAAAACTTCAGGGAGGACACTGAAGCTTTCTTT. Its translation is CASSLENFREDTEAFF.

This clonotype was recorded at least ten times. The chain uses TRBV7-8 and TRBJ1-1; tentative D call: TRBD1 (5 bases). The germline CDR1 and CDR2 sequences are SGHVS and FQNEAQ. The CDR3 is 15 residues long. V lost 5 bases, J lost 0 bases, and 13 bases lay in between. The CDR3 region has the DNA TGTGCCAGCAGCCCCCGACAGTCTATGAACACTGAAGCTTTCTTT. Its translation: CASSPRQSMNTEAFF. Drawing the rest from reference TRBV7-8 and TRBJ1-1, the complete variable domain is GAGVSQSPRYKVAKRGQDVALRCDPISGHVSLFWYQQALGQGPEFLTYFQNEAQLDKSGLPSDRFFAERPEGSVSTLKIQRTQQEDSAVYLCASSPRQSMNTEAFFGQGTRLTVV.

This clonotype was picked up a small number of times. This chain uses TRBV6-1 with TRBJ1-2; 9 bases align to TRBD1. The CDR3 loop spans 14 amino acids. CDR1 MNHNS and CDR2 SASEGT come from the germline V gene. The V gene end was trimmed by 6 bases and the J gene end by 3 bases; junction bases not matched to a gene: 5. CDR3 sequence: CASRLDRGHYGYTF. CDR3 sequence (DNA): TGTGCCAGCAGGTTGGACAGGGGACACTATGGCTACACCTTC.

The V call is TRBV12-3 or TRBV12-4, the J call TRBJ1-1, with 9 positions matching TRBD1. The V gene end was trimmed by 6 bases and the J gene end by 5 bases; junction bases not matched to a gene: 4. This CDR3 is built from 13 residues. CDR3 amino acids: CASRRDRDTEAFF. The CDR3 nucleotides read TGTGCCAGCAGGAGGGACAGGGATACTGAAGCTTTCTTT.

In its sample, this clonotype was seen many times. V usage is TRBV3-1 and J usage is TRBJ2-7; 7 bases agree with TRBD1. The V gene's germline CDR1 is LGHDT and CDR2 YNNKEL (reference sequence). J was trimmed by 5 bases and V by 4 bases; bases with no gene match: 5. The CDR3 runs 13 residues. The DNA for the CDR3 is TGTGCCAGCAGCCCTGGACAGGTTGACGAGCAGTACTTC. Protein product: CASSPGQVDEQYF.

V gene TRBV9 combines with J gene TRBJ2-3; a possible D gene is TRBD1 (6 bases). This CDR3 is built from 16 residues. V lost 3 bases and J 0 bases, leaving 14 bases between the germline ends. Germline CDR1 and CDR2: SGDLS and YYNGEE. The CDR3 loop is CASSAAGAPSTDTQYF. CDR3 bases: TGTGCCAGCAGCGCAGCAGGGGCCCCTAGCACAGATACGCAGTATTTT.

There are a few counts of this clonotype. The chain couples TRBV10-2 to TRBJ1-2; 8 bases match TRBD1. V gave up 8 bases and J gave up 8 bases; unmatched junction bases: 13. Germline V gene lookup returns CDR1 WSHSY and CDR2 SAAADI. This CDR3 spans 14 amino acids. The CDR3 sequence: CASGDRLAVKGYTF. The CDR3 nucleotides read TGCGCCAGCGGGGACAGGCTTGCTGTTAAGGGCTACACCTTC.

The table lists this clonotype with many counts. The rearrangement joins TRBV3-1 to TRBJ2-1; 10 bases line up with TRBD2. The CDR3 has 16 residues. Germline lookup yields CDR1 LGHDT and CDR2 YNNKEL (reference sequence). J gave up 9 bases and V 0 bases, and 8 bases lay outside the gene matches. CDR3 coding DNA: TGTGCCAGCAGCCAAGAATCGGGACTAGCGATCGGTGAGCAGTTCTTC. Protein: CASSQESGLAIGEQFF.

This clonotype was seen only a few times. J is TRBJ2-1 and V is TRBV7-8; 9 nucleotides align to TRBD1. There are 16 residues in the CDR3. The germline V gene has CDR1 SGHVS and CDR2 FQNEAQ. The ends lost 5 bases at V and 7 bases at J; junction bases unmatched: 12. The CDR3 loop is CASSPRSGQGKNEQFF. The CDR3 DNA sequence: TGTGCCAGCAGCCCCCGCTCAGGACAGGGGAAGAATGAGCAGTTCTTC.

The chain carries TRBV10-1 and TRBJ2-5, with 8 bases identical to TRBD1. The trim removed 8 bases at V and 5 bases at J, leaving 7 bases unmatched. The CDR3 sequence is 13 residues long. CDR1 is WNHNN and CDR2 is SYGVQD in the germline V gene (reference sequence). The CDR3 loop reads CASSKRTGETQYF. CDR3 in DNA: TGCGCCAGCTCCAAAAGGACAGGGGAGACCCAGTACTTC.

This chain uses TRBV5-1 with TRBJ1-1, with D perhaps TRBD1 (5 bases). CDR1 and CDR2 from the germline V gene are SGHRS and YFSETQ. The germline V and J ends were trimmed by 0 bases and 5 bases, with 8 bases remaining between them. CDR3 length: 13 residues. The CDR3 nucleotides are TGCGCCAGCAGCTTGGCAGGGAAAACTGAAGCTTTCTTT. Translating gives CASSLAGKTEAFF.

The sample holds many counts of this clonotype. This rearrangement joins TRBV6-2 or TRBV6-3 to TRBJ2-7; D is possibly TRBD2 (6 bases). Germline V gene lookup returns CDR1 MNHEY and CDR2 SVGEGT. The CDR3 runs to 16 residues. The V and J ends lost 6 bases and 1 base respectively, with 19 bases between them. The CDR3 DNA sequence: TGTGCCAGCAGCGATGATCCGGGGGATGGGTCCTACGAGCAGTACTTC. As protein: CASSDDPGDGSYEQYF.

Ten or more counts support this clonotype. The V and J genes are TRBV5-1 and TRBJ1-1; no clear D. The CDR3 totals 15 residues. V lost 2 bases and J 1 base, leaving 12 bases between the germline ends. Germline CDR1 is SGHRS and CDR2 is YFSETQ. Here the CDR3 DNA reads TGCGCCAGCAGCTTAGCGGGGATGGAGAACACTGAAGCTTTCTTT. It translates to CASSLAGMENTEAFF.

This clonotype was recorded many times. The chain has TRBV18 and TRBJ2-3; possible D gene TRBD1, 7 bases. Germline CDR1 is KGHSH and CDR2 is LQKENI. The CDR3 contains 15 residues. Trimming took 3 bases from V and 5 from J, leaving 15 bases between them. Here the CDR3 DNA reads TGTGCCAGCTCACCTACAGGGGAGGAGGAAGATACGCAGTATTTT. Amino acids: CASSPTGEEEDTQYF.

The chain is built from TRBV4-1 and TRBJ1-5, with no clear D. The ends were cut back, 1 base at V and 6 bases at J, with 16 bases in the middle. The CDR3 totals 16 residues. Germline CDR1 and CDR2: MGHRA and YSYEKL. CDR3 sequence reads: CASSQAPLEAGQPQHF. CDR3 coding DNA: TGCGCCAGCAGCCAAGCGCCGCTGGAGGCGGGTCAGCCCCAGCATTTT.

The CDR3 region is CASSSDRKTEAFF. The CDR3 DNA reads as TGTGCCAGCTCTTCGGACAGGAAGACTGAAGCTTTCTTT. The V and J genes are TRBV6-1 and TRBJ1-1; 7 bases are shared with TRBD1. Germline V gives CDR1 MNHNS, CDR2 SASEGT. Trimming took 8 bases from V and 5 from J; bases not matched to a gene: 8. This CDR3 is built from 13 residues.

This clonotype was observed many times. The chain employs TRBV19 and TRBJ1-2; D unresolved. V was clipped by 1 base and J by 1 base, with 13 bases between them. There are 16 residues in the CDR3. Germline loops: CDR1 LNHDA, CDR2 SQIVND (reference sequence). The CDR3 loop reads CASSIAPIPDNYGYTF. Written as DNA, the CDR3 is TGTGCCAGTAGTATAGCACCGATACCAGATAACTATGGCTACACCTTC. The complete variable domain, with remaining parts taken from reference TRBV19 and TRBJ1-2, reads DGGITQSPKYLFRKEGQNVTLSCEQNLNHDAMYWYRQDPGQGLRLIYYSQIVNDFQKGDIAEGYSVSREKKESFPLTVTSAQKNPTAFYLCASSIAPIPDNYGYTFGSGTRLTVV.

In this sample, this clonotype turned up many times. This CDR3 is CSVGRVDTGELFF. DNA of the CDR3: TGCAGCGTTGGTCGTGTCGACACCGGGGAGCTGTTTTTT. The chain joins TRBV29-1 to TRBJ2-2; no firm D call. The ends were cut back, 4 bases at V and 3 bases at J, with 9 bases in the middle. Looked up from germline, CDR1 is SQVTM and CDR2 is ANQGSEA. This CDR3 spans 13 amino acids.

This clonotype was seen many times. This rearrangement joins TRBV6-5 to TRBJ2-2; D is unresolved. The germline V gene encodes CDR1 MNHEY and CDR2 SVGAGI. CDR3 length equals 12 residues. Trimming took 2 bases from V and 4 from J, leaving 2 bases between them. CDR3 loop: CASSYSTGELFF. DNA of the CDR3: TGTGCCAGCAGTTACAGCACCGGGGAGCTGTTTTTT.

The DNA for the CDR3 is TGTGCCAGCAGTTCGCGGAAGGGACAGGGGGCGACGGGAGGCTACACCTTC. Translating gives CASSSRKGQGATGGYTF. The V and J genes are TRBV12-3 or TRBV12-4 and TRBJ1-2, with 12 bases that match TRBD1. This CDR3 has 17 amino acids. After removal of 4 bases from V and 8 bases from J, the junction contained 14 bases not matched to a gene.

This chain connects TRBV7-2 to TRBJ2-7; 8 bases are a match to TRBD1. Germline-derived CDR1 and CDR2 are SGHTA and FQGNSA. V gave up 3 bases and J gave up 0 bases; unmatched junction bases: 1. This CDR3 contains 14 residues. The CDR3 DNA follows: TGTGCCAGCAGCTTCCAGGGGGCCTCCTACGAGCAGTACTTC. Translated, it gives CASSFQGASYEQYF.

This clonotype was seen repeatedly, ten times or more. The chain has TRBV28 and TRBJ1-5; unclear D gene. With 5 bases removed from V and 4 bases from J, the gap between germline ends came to 15 bases. The CDR3 has 15 amino acids. Germline CDR1 MDHEN, CDR2 SYDVKM. CDR3 amino acids: CASSVVGPPNQPQHF. Written as DNA, the CDR3 is TGTGCCAGCAGTGTTGTTGGGCCTCCGAATCAGCCCCAGCATTTT.

This clonotype appeared many times. The chain recombines TRBV2 with TRBJ1-2; the match to TRBD1 covers 7 bases. Trimming removed 6 bases from V and 5 bases from J; junction bases left unmatched: 15. The CDR3 sequence is 16 residues long. Germline V gives CDR1 SNHLY, CDR2 FYNNEI. For the CDR3, the DNA is TGTGCCAGCAGCGGAGGACAGGCGGACTTCCAGTATGGCTACACCTTC. Its protein is CASSGGQADFQYGYTF.